These 8 T cell receptor beta chains originate from one sample sequenced in a study of T cell responses to AZD1222 COVID-19 vaccine. Sequenced by immunoSEQ multiplex PCR; TCRdb stores in-frame clones only, minus some. The sample includes about 150,000 clones, 90% seen only once; the top ten take about 3%. Here the sequenced sample was peripheral blood, taken on day 0 of AZD1222 vaccination. Source of these receptors: an adult in good health.

This clone was recorded once. The chain joins TRBV5-4 to TRBJ2-7; 15 nucleotides agree with TRBD2. Germline V gene lookup returns CDR1 SGHNT and CDR2 YYREEE (reference sequence). This CDR3 comprises 17 residues. With 3 bases clipped from V and 0 bases from J, the junction kept 4 bases outside the gene matches. The CDR3 reads CASSSGLAGGLSYEQYF. CDR3 sequence (DNA): TGTGCCAGCAGCTCGGGACTAGCGGGGGGCCTCTCCTACGAGCAGTACTTC.

For this clone: Distinct nucleotide sequences in the sample also encode this CDR3. The chain employs TRBV6-5 and TRBJ2-5; possibly TRBD1 or TRBD2 for D (6 bases each). V lost 0 bases and J 4 bases, leaving 12 bases between the germline ends. The CDR3 loop spans 15 amino acids. Germline lookup yields CDR1 MNHEY and CDR2 SVGAGI. The CDR3 DNA is TGTGCCAGCAGTTACTCGAGGGGGGCTGGAGAGACCCAGTACTTC. Its protein is CASSYSRGAGETQYF.

CDR3 loop: CASSYSGGPPETQYF. The CDR3 coding sequence is TGCGCCAGCAGCTATAGCGGGGGGCCTCCCGAGACCCAGTACTTC. The chain uses TRBV5-1 and TRBJ2-5; 10 bases are a match to TRBD2. Germline CDR1 reads SGHRS; CDR2 reads YFSETQ. The CDR3 is 15 amino acids. V was pared by 3 bases and J by 5 bases, with 7 bases of the junction left unmatched.

The chain recombines TRBV6-2 or TRBV6-3 with TRBJ1-1; 8 bases match TRBD1. Germline CDR1 MNHEY, CDR2 SVGEGT. Germline trimming cut 2 bases from V and 2 bases from J; bases unmatched to any gene: 4. This CDR3 spans 15 amino acids. The DNA of the CDR3 is TGTGCCAGCAGTTACCTAGGACAGGGAAACACTGAAGCTTTCTTT. It translates to CASSYLGQGNTEAFF.

About this clone itself: Mismatch with germline at one junction end may stem from a read error. This sequence joins TRBV3-1 (or the pseudogene TRBV3-2) and TRBJ2-2; D is undetermined. The germline V gene has CDR1 LGHDT and CDR2 YNNKEL (reference sequence). This CDR3 spans 11 amino acids. CDR3 DNA: TGTGCCAGCAACCAAAGGGGGGAGCTGTTTTTT. Translating gives CASNQRGELFF.

V is TRBV27 and J is TRBJ2-7, with D possibly TRBD2 on 9 matching bases. The germline V and J ends were trimmed by 6 bases and 2 bases, with 29 bases remaining between them. Germline V lookup: CDR1 MNHEY, CDR2 SMNVEV (reference sequence). The CDR3 is 19 residues long. The CDR3 region has the DNA TGTGCCAGCAGGAAAGCCGGGACAGGTTCTAGCGGGGAACCCTACGAGCAGTACTTC. This translates into CASRKAGTGSSGEPYEQYF.

The DNA of the CDR3 is TGTGCCAGCAGCCGTCAAACCGGGGCCTCTGGAAACACCATATATTTT. This encodes CASSRQTGASGNTIYF. The chain employs TRBV7-6 and TRBJ1-3; D perhaps matches TRBD1 (5 bases). The CDR3 spans 16 residues. Trimming removed 5 bases from V and 0 bases from J, with 14 bases in between. Germline V lookup: CDR1 SGHVS, CDR2 FNYEAQ.

This chain connects TRBV7-8 to TRBJ2-5, with D possibly matching TRBD2 (5 bases). V was cut by 3 bases and J by 3 bases, with 14 bases left in between. This CDR3 region has 15 residues. Germline lookup yields CDR1 SGHVS and CDR2 FQNEAQ. The CDR3 DNA reads as TGTGCCAGCAGCTTTATCTCGACTAAGAAAGAGACCCAGTACTTC. It translates to CASSFISTKKETQYF. Looking up the rest from reference TRBV7-8 and TRBJ2-5 gives the full variable domain: GAGVSQSPRYKVAKRGQDVALRCDPISGHVSLFWYQQALGQGPEFLTYFQNEAQLDKSGLPSDRFFAERPEGSVSTLKIQRTQQEDSAVYLCASSFISTKKETQYFGPGTRLLVL.